Shown below are 11 T cell receptor beta chains from a single sample sequenced in a study of T cells in Graves' hyperthyroidism and ophthalmopathy. What was amplified from RNA transcripts were TCR beta CDR3 regions. The HTBI set primed first-round TCR CDR3 RT-PCR. TCRdb used MiXCR to reprocess the multiplex PCR reads, holding one entry per CDR3 protein. The repertoire holds 300,000 to 500,000 distinct CDR3 sequences, approximately 15% seen once, with approximately 30% in the top ten. Material for sequencing was blood. The receptors were gathered from a woman aged 25 to 39 with Graves' hyperthyroidism.

This clonotype was seen ten or more times. The J gene is TRBJ1-5, the V gene TRBV28, with D unresolved. The V gene lost 5 bases and the J gene lost 5 bases, with 7 bases spanning the gap. Germline V gene sequence: CDR1 MDHEN, CDR2 SYDVKM. This CDR3 has 12 amino acids. The DNA for the CDR3 is TGTGCCAGCAGTACGATACATCAGCCCCAGCATTTT. This encodes CASSTIHQPQHF.

This clonotype was observed at least ten times. The chain carries TRBV12-3 or TRBV12-4 and TRBJ1-5, with 8 bases lining up with TRBD1. The CDR3 has 15 amino acids. J was trimmed by 4 bases and V by 2 bases; bases with no gene match: 4. CDR3 residues: CASSLSGQANQPQHF. The CDR3 region has the DNA TGTGCCAGCAGTTTATCGGGACAGGCTAATCAGCCCCAGCATTTT.

This clonotype came up many times. This chain uses TRBV11-2 with TRBJ2-1; 11 bases fit TRBD2. CDR3 length: 16 amino acids. V was clipped by 5 bases and J by 4 bases; unmatched bases: 7. Per the germline V gene, CDR1 is SGHAT and CDR2 is FQNNGV. The chain's CDR3 is CASSPDGTSGYNEQFF. The CDR3 nucleotides read TGTGCCAGCAGCCCAGACGGGACTAGCGGATACAATGAGCAGTTCTTC.

The rearrangement joins TRBV28 to TRBJ1-5; TRBD1 agrees at 8 bases. The CDR3 runs 17 residues. Germline loops: CDR1 MDHEN, CDR2 SYDVKM. V dropped 5 bases and J dropped 2; count of bases not matched to a gene: 11. CDR3: CASSLPDRGGGNQPQHF. CDR3 bases: TGTGCCAGCAGTCTCCCCGACAGGGGCGGGGGCAATCAGCCCCAGCATTTT. The variable domain in full, completed from reference TRBV28 and TRBJ1-5, reads DVKVTQSSRYLVKRTGEKVFLECVQDMDHENMFWYRQDPGLGLRLIYFSYDVKMKEKGDIPEGYSVSREKKERFSLILESASTNQTSMYLCASSLPDRGGGNQPQHFGDGTRLSIL.

A few counts support this clonotype. V and J are TRBV12-3 or TRBV12-4 and TRBJ2-3, with D unclear. V gave up 7 bases and J gave up 4 bases, with 9 bases separating them. The length of the CDR3 is 12 residues. In DNA form, the CDR3 reads TGTGCCAGCACCACAGAACCAGATACGCAGTATTTT. Its protein product is CASTTEPDTQYF.

This clonotype was picked up many times. The CDR3 nucleotides read TGTGCCAGCAGCTCCCTTAGGACAGGGAGTATCACTGAGCAGTTCTTC. This codes for CASSSLRTGSITEQFF. The chain couples TRBV28 to TRBJ2-1, with TRBD1 matching 8 bases. V lost 6 bases and J lost 9; bases outside the gene matches: 16. CDR3 size: 16 residues. CDR1 and CDR2 from the germline V gene are MDHEN and SYDVKM.

The rearrangement uses TRBV4-1 and TRBJ1-2; TRBD1 agrees at 7 bases. Germline V lookup: CDR1 MGHRA, CDR2 YSYEKL. V lost 1 base, J lost 4 bases, and 6 bases stayed unmatched. This CDR3 comprises 15 residues. Here the CDR3 reads CASSQGGQAVYGYTF. The CDR3 DNA reads as TGCGCCAGCAGCCAAGGCGGACAGGCTGTCTATGGCTACACCTTC.

This clonotype showed up just a few times. The chain joins TRBV6-5 to TRBJ2-1; TRBD2 matches 11 bases. The CDR3 has 14 amino acids. Unmatched junction bases numbered 2, after V lost 4 bases and J lost 6 bases. CDR1 MNHEY and CDR2 SVGAGI come from the germline V gene. CDR3 residues: CASSSTSGINEQFF. The CDR3 bases are TGTGCCAGCAGTTCGACTAGCGGGATCAATGAGCAGTTCTTC.

This clonotype was detected many times. This chain connects TRBV10-3 to TRBJ1-1, with D unclear. Germline CDR1 and CDR2: ENHRY and SYGVKD. Trimming removed 0 bases at V and 11 bases at J, with 13 bases between. This CDR3 region has 13 residues. This CDR3 is CAISESEGFIAFF. DNA of the CDR3: TGTGCCATCAGTGAGTCGGAAGGGTTCATTGCTTTCTTT.

The chain links TRBV20-1 to TRBJ1-5; D gene unclear. In germline, CDR1 is DFQATT, CDR2 SNEGSKA (reference sequence). The germline V and J ends were trimmed by 5 bases and 4 bases, with 12 bases remaining between them. This CDR3 is 13 amino acids long. In DNA, the CDR3 is TGCAGTGCTCAAGACGGCGAGAATCAGCCCCAGCATTTT. Its protein product is CSAQDGENQPQHF.

This clonotype was counted at least ten times. The J gene is TRBJ2-1, the V gene TRBV20-1; TRBD2 matches 13 bases. CDR1 DFQATT and CDR2 SNEGSKA come from the germline V gene (reference sequence). This CDR3 is 15 amino acids long. The V and J ends lost 3 bases and 5 bases, in that order; junction bases with no gene match: 4. The CDR3 DNA reads TGCAGTGCTAGGACTAGCGGGAGGAGAGACAATGAGCAGTTCTTC. As protein: CSARTSGRRDNEQFF.